A single sample gave rise to the 15 T cell receptor beta chains below, sequenced in a study of blood T cell repertoires in COVID-19. Clones were sequenced by immunoSEQ multiplex PCR, and TCRdb holds only the in-frame ones, with some missing. The table includes some 150,000 clones, about four fifths detected once. Sequencing was performed on peripheral blood. The source is a man between 40 and 49 years old who had recovered from COVID-19.

The chain employs TRBV7-2 and TRBJ1-1; maybe TRBD1 (6 bases). CDR3 length: 15 amino acids. CDR1 and CDR2 (germline): SGHTA, FQGNSA. V shed 1 base and J shed 5 bases, with 14 bases lying between them. CDR3 loop: CASSLVGGGLTEAFF. The DNA for the CDR3 is TGTGCCAGCAGCTTAGTAGGCGGGGGCTTGACTGAAGCTTTCTTT.

The chain combines TRBV30 with TRBJ1-5; tentative D call: TRBD1 (6 bases). The CDR3 sequence is 14 residues long. V lost 2 bases to trimming and J lost 4 bases, with 12 bases between them. The germline V gene has CDR1 GTSNPN and CDR2 SVGIG (reference sequence). CDR3 DNA sequence: TGTGCCTGGAGTAGGGCAGGGGAGAATCAGCCCCAGCATTTT. Amino acid sequence: CAWSRAGENQPQHF.

V gene TRBV5-1 combines with J gene TRBJ2-2, with D possibly TRBD2 on 6 matching bases. Germline CDR1 and CDR2: SGHRS and YFSETQ. V shed 7 bases and J shed 6 bases, with 16 bases lying between them. The CDR3 runs to 14 residues. The CDR3 DNA follows: TGCGCCAGCCTTCGGGACTCATCGGCCGGGGAGCTGTTTTTT. This translates into CASLRDSSAGELFF.

The chain recombines TRBV24-1 with TRBJ2-5, with 8 bases lining up with TRBD1. This CDR3 has 15 amino acids. The junction had 3 bases not matched to a gene; V was cut back by 0 bases and J by 4 bases. Germline CDR1 is KGHDR and CDR2 is SFDVKD. CDR3: CATSDLITGGETQYF. The CDR3 bases are TGTGCCACCAGTGATTTGATTACAGGGGGAGAGACCCAGTACTTC.

This chain links TRBV5-1 with TRBJ2-1; TRBD2 aligns across 11 bases. Germline V gives CDR1 SGHRS, CDR2 YFSETQ. The CDR3 contains 16 residues. The V and J ends lost 4 bases and 7 bases, in that order; junction bases with no gene match: 10. The CDR3 DNA reads TGCGCCAGCAGCCCCGGAGGGACTAGCGGATTTAATGAGCAGTTCTTC. Translation: CASSPGGTSGFNEQFF.

The CDR3 bases are TGTGCCAGCAGCGTAGAAGGCGGGGGAGGGGAGACCCAGTACTTC. This gives the protein CASSVEGGGGETQYF. V usage is TRBV9 and J usage is TRBJ2-5; 7 positions agree with TRBD2. The CDR3 is 15 amino acids. CDR1 is SGDLS, CDR2 YYNGEE, per germline. Losses at the gene ends were 0 bases for V and 5 bases for J; bases not matched to a gene: 7.

This chain links TRBV7-9 with TRBJ2-7; D unresolved. CDR1 is SEHNR, CDR2 FQNEAQ, per germline (reference sequence). V lost 2 bases, J lost 7 bases, and 9 bases lay in between. The length of the CDR3 is 12 residues. CDR3 sequence reads: CASSLSSEEQYF. CDR3 nucleotide sequence: TGTGCCAGCAGCTTATCGAGTGAGGAGCAGTACTTC.

CDR3 in amino acids: CASSLTVNEQFF. Written as DNA, the CDR3 is TGTGCCAGCAGTTTAACGGTGAATGAGCAGTTCTTC. The chain carries TRBV12-3 or TRBV12-4 and TRBJ2-1; no definite D call. V lost 2 bases and J lost 7, with 6 bases in between. CDR3 length: 12 amino acids.

This chain uses TRBV9 with TRBJ1-6; 11 nucleotides align to TRBD1. V trimming: 7 bases; J trimming: 9 bases; junction bases outside the gene matches: 12. The germline V gene encodes CDR1 SGDLS and CDR2 YYNGEE. CDR3 length: 16 amino acids. The CDR3 loop reads CASSPSGTGGGSPLHF. CDR3 coding DNA: TGTGCCAGCTCGCCCTCGGGGACAGGGGGAGGTTCACCCCTCCACTTT.

The rearrangement links TRBV18 to TRBJ2-7; the D gene is possibly TRBD2 (5 bases). Germline CDR1 KGHSH, CDR2 LQKENI. The V end was cut by 6 bases, the J end by 4 bases, with 7 bases between. The CDR3 is 11 residues long. CDR3 nucleotides: TGTGCCAGCTCTCCGGGGTACGAGCAGTACTTC. Residues: CASSPGYEQYF.

This chain uses TRBV7-9 with TRBJ1-4, with a possible D match to TRBD1 (6 bases). V lost 5 bases and J lost 8, with 15 bases in between. There are 14 residues in the CDR3. The germline CDR1 and CDR2 sequences are SEHNR and FQNEAQ (reference sequence). The CDR3 sequence is CASSPVMGAEKLFF. For the CDR3, the DNA is TGTGCCAGCAGCCCCGTAATGGGGGCCGAAAAACTGTTTTTT.

This sequence joins TRBV18 and TRBJ2-3, with TRBD1 as a possible D gene (6 bases). V was cut by 3 bases and J by 3 bases, with 25 bases left in between. Germline values: CDR1 KGHSH, CDR2 LQKENI. The CDR3 contains 19 residues. CDR3: CASSPILIRGSLRTDTQYF. The CDR3 coding sequence is TGTGCCAGCTCACCGATTCTCATCAGGGGCAGTTTAAGGACAGATACGCAGTATTTT.

The chain has TRBV18 and TRBJ1-1; D remains unclear. CDR3 length: 12 residues. Trimming removed 6 bases from V and 6 bases from J, with 11 bases in between. CDR1 and CDR2 from the germline V gene are KGHSH and LQKENI. The CDR3 bases are TGTGCCAGCTCCCTCGTCGGGGCTGAAGCTTTCTTT. This encodes CASSLVGAEAFF.

This clone was found a few times. The chain employs TRBV29-1 and TRBJ1-2; unclear D gene. In germline, CDR1 is SQVTM, CDR2 ANQGSEA. V was cut by 7 bases and J by 8 bases, with 5 bases left in between. The CDR3 sequence is 8 residues long. The CDR3 nucleotides read TGCAGCGCACACGGCTACACCTTC. It translates to CSAHGYTF.

The chain carries TRBV4-3 and TRBJ2-7; D possibly corresponds to TRBD2 (5 bases). CDR3 length: 14 amino acids. V was pared by 1 base and J by 7 bases, with 14 bases between. CDR1 is LGHNA, CDR2 YSLEER, per germline. This CDR3 reads CASSQAPRTGEQYF. DNA of the CDR3: TGCGCCAGCAGCCAAGCACCTCGGACGGGGGAGCAGTACTTC.